This TCR beta chain was found in a study of T cell repertoires in cytomegalovirus infection. With 1 base clipped from V and 2 bases from J, the junction kept 2 bases outside the gene matches. Per the germline V gene, CDR1 is SGHVS and CDR2 is FNYEAQ. This CDR3 has 15 amino acids. TCRdb recomputed calls from the reads with MiXCR, one row per CDR3 protein. There are more than 150,000 distinct CDR3 sequences in the sample; roughly a sixth occur only once, and around a sixth lies in the top ten. The V call is TRBV7-6, the J call TRBJ2-7, with TRBD1 matching 10 bases. The specimen was CD8+ T cells from PBMCs. This receptor was identified in a human donor in good health (CMV status not recorded). Some clones in this sample may be carry-over from other donors' samples. The CDR3 coding sequence is TGTGCCAGCAGCTTAGGACAGGGGGCGACCTACGAGCAGTACTTC. Protein product: CASSLGQGATYEQYF. Variable domain in full (rest from reference TRBV7-6 and TRBJ2-7): GAGVSQSPRYKVTKRGQDVALRCDPISGHVSLYWYRQALGQGPEFLTYFNYEAQQDKSGLPNDRFSAERPEGSISTLTIQRTEQRDSAMYRCASSLGQGATYEQYFGPGTRLTVT.